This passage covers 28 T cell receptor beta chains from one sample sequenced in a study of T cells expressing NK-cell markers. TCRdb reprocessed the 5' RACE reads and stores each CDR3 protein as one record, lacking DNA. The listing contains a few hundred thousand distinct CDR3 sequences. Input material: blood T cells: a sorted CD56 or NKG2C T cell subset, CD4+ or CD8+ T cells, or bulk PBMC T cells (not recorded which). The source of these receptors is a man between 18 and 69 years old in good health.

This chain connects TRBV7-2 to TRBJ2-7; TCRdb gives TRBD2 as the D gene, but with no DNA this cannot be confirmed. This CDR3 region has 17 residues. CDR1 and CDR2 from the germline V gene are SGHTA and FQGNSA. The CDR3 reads CASSRRQRGGPVYEQYF.

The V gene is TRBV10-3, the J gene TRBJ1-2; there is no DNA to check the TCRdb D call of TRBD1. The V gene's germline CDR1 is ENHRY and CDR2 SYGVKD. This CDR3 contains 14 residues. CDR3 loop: CAIGPGQGGRGYTF.

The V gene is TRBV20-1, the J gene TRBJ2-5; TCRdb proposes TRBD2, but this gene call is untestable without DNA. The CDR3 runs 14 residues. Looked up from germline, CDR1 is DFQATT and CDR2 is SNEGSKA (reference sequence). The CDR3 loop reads CSAGRGGPRETQYF.

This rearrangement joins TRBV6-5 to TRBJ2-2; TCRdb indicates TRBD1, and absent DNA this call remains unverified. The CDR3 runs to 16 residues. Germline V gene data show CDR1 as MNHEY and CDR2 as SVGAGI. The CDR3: CASSYFRAGGTGELFF.

The CDR3 loop is CASRPHQGLHGYTF. The chain recombines TRBV6-2 or TRBV6-3 with TRBJ1-2; TCRdb names TRBD1, which stays unverified in the absence of DNA. The CDR3 spans 14 residues. Germline assignment: CDR1 MNHEY and CDR2 SVGEGT.

The CDR3 here is CASWGEGGGPSRDTQYF. This sequence joins TRBV7-2 and TRBJ2-3; absent DNA, TCRdb's TRBD2 call cannot be checked. The germline V gene has CDR1 SGHTA and CDR2 FQGNSA. The CDR3 has 17 amino acids. The complete variable domain, with remaining parts taken from reference TRBV7-2 and TRBJ2-3, reads GAGVSQSPSNKVTEKGKDVELRCDPISGHTALYWYRQSLGQGLEFLIYFQGNSAPDKSGLPSDRFSAERTGGSVSTLTIQRTQQEDSAVYLCASWGEGGGPSRDTQYFGPGTRLTVL.

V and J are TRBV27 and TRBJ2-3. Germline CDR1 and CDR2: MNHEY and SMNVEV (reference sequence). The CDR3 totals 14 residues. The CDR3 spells CASSSRHSTDTQYF.

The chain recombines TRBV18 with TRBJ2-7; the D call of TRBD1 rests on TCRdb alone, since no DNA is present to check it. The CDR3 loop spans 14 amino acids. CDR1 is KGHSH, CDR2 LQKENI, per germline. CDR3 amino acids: CASSQGAESYEQYF.

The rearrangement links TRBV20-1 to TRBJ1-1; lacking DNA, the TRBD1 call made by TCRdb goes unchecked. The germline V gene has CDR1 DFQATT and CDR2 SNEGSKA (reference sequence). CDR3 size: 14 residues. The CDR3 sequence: CSAPGTGSATEAFF.

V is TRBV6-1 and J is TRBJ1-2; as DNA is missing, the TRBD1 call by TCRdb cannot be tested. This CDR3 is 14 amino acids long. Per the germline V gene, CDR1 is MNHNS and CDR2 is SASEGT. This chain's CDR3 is CASRGQGSYYGYTF.

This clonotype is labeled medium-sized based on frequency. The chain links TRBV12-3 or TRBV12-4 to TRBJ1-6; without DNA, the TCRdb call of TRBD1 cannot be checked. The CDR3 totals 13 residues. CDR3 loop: CASSLDSDSPLHF.

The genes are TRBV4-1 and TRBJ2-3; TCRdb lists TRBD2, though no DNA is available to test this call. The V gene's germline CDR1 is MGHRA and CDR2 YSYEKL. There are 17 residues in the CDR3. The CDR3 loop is CASSHASRGGPGLTQYF.

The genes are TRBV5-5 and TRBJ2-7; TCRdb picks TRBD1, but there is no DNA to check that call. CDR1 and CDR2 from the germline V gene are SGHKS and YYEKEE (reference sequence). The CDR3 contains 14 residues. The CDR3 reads CASSFTGGSYEQYF.

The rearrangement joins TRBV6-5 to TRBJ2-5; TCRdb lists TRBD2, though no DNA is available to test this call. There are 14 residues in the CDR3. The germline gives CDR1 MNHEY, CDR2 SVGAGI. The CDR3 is CASSSAGFRETQYF.

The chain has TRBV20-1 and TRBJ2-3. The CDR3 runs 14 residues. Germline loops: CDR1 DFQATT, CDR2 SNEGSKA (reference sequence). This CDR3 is CSAQQDLGTDTQYF.

CDR3 amino acids: CASSLLRGGPSETQYF. This sequence joins TRBV12-3 or TRBV12-4 and TRBJ2-5; the D gene TCRdb calls, TRBD2, cannot be checked with no DNA. This CDR3 comprises 16 residues.

The CDR3 is CASSLRLSNQETQYF. The J gene is TRBJ2-5, the V gene TRBV11-2. Germline CDR1 reads SGHAT; CDR2 reads FQNNGV. The CDR3 consists of 15 residues. Full variable domain (rest looked up from reference TRBV11-2 and TRBJ2-5): EAGVAQSPRYKIIEKRQSVAFWCNPISGHATLYWYQQILGQGPKLLIQFQNNGVVDDSQLPKDRFSAERLKGVDSTLKIQPAKLEDSAVYLCASSLRLSNQETQYFGPGTRLLVL.

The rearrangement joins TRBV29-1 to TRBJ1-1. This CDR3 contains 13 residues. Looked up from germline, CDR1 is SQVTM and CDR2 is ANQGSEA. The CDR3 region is CSVEGVGNTEAFF.

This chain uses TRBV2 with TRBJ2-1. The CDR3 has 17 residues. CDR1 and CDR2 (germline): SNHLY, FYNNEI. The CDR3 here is CASSEVVLGSSYNEQFF. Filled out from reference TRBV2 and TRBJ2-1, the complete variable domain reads EPEVTQTPSHQVTQMGQEVILRCVPISNHLYFYWYRQILGQKVEFLVSFYNNEISEKSEIFDDQFSVERPDGSNFTLKIRSTKLEDSAMYFCASSEVVLGSSYNEQFFGPGTRLTVL.

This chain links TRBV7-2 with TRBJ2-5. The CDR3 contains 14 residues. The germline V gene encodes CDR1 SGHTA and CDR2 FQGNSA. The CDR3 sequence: CASSLAAQQETQYF.

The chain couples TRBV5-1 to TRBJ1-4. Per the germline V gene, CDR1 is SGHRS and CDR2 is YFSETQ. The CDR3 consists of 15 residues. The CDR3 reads CASSLAGATNEKLFF. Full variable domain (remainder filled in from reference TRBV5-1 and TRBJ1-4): KAGVTQTPRYLIKTRGQQVTLSCSPISGHRSVSWYQQTPGQGLQFLFEYFSETQRNKGNFPGRFSGRQFSNSRSEMNVSTLELGDSALYLCASSLAGATNEKLFFGSGTQLSVL.

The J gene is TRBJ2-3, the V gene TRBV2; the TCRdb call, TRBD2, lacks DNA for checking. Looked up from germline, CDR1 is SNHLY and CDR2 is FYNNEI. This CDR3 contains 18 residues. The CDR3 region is CASSETRLAGLGTDTQYF.

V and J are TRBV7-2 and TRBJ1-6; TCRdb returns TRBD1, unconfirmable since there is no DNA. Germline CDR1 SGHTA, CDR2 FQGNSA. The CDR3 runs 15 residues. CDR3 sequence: CASSLSGQGVSPLHF. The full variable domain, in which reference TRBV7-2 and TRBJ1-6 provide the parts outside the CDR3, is GAGVSQSPSNKVTEKGKDVELRCDPISGHTALYWYRQSLGQGLEFLIYFQGNSAPDKSGLPSDRFSAERTGGSVSTLTIQRTQQEDSAVYLCASSLSGQGVSPLHFGNGTRLTVT.

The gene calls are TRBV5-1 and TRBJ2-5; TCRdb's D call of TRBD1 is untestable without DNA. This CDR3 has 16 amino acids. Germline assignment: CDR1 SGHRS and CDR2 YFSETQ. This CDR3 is CASSKGDRYPQETQYF.

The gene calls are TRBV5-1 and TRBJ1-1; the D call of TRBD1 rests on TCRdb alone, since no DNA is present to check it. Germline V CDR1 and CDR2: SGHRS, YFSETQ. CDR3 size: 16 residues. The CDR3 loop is CASSLVKGLGDTEAFF.

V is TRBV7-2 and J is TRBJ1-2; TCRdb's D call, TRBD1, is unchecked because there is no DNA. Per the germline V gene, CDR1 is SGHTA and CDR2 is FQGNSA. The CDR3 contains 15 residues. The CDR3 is CASSVPGRDNYGYTF.

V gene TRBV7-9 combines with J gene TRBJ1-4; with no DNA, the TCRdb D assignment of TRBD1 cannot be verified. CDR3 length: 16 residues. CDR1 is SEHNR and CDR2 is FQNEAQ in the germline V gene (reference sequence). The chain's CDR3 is CASSLTRATGGEKLFF.

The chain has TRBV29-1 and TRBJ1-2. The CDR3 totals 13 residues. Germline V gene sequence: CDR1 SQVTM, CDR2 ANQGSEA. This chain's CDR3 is CSVEVVEFYGYTF.